The 23 T cell receptor beta chains reported below all come from one sample, sequenced in a study of blood T cells in healthy people across ages. Through a sample-barcoded 5' primer and a J-beta primer mix, a second PCR was run for about 7 to 12 cycles. From the 5' RACE reads, TCRdb called clonotypes with MiXCR, one entry per CDR3 protein. Of under 700,000 distinct CDR3 sequences listed, around 24% are singletons. The same specimen was also included in a second study, on T cells of mothers and their children.

The specimen was blood. The receptor source for this set is a boy between 10 and 17 years old in good health.

The V call is TRBV28, the J call TRBJ2-5, with D uncertain. Per the germline V gene, CDR1 is MDHEN and CDR2 is SYDVKM. The CDR3 is made up of 11 amino acids. Trimming shortened V by 4 bases and J by 2 bases, and 2 bases separated the two germline ends. As DNA, the CDR3 is TGTGCCAGCAGTTGGCAAGAGACCCAGTACTTC. Translation gives CASSWQETQYF.

The chain combines TRBV15 with TRBJ2-3, with TRBD2 as a possible D gene (6 bases). Germline CDR1 reads LNHNV; CDR2 reads YYDKDF (reference sequence). V was cut by 11 bases and J by 1 base, with 13 bases left in between. CDR3 length: 13 residues. CDR3 coding DNA: TGTGCCGCAACCGGCGGGGGCACAGATACGCAGTATTTT. It translates to CAATGGGTDTQYF.

CDR3 protein: CASSQDWVTGGTETQYF. The CDR3 DNA reads as TGCGCCAGCAGCCAAGATTGGGTGACAGGGGGCACGGAGACCCAGTACTTC. The genes are TRBV4-3 and TRBJ2-5; 10 nucleotides match TRBD1. The V segment lost 0 bases and the J segment 5 bases; nucleotides outside the gene matches: 9. There are 17 residues in the CDR3. CDR1 LGHNA and CDR2 YSLEER come from the germline V gene.

The chain links TRBV7-2 to TRBJ2-5; D unresolved. The CDR3 has 14 amino acids. The V and J ends lost 1 base and 9 bases respectively, with 15 bases between them. Germline V gene data show CDR1 as SGHTA and CDR2 as FQGNSA. For the CDR3, the DNA is TGTGCCAGCAGCTTAGGCGCCGGTTCGATGCCCCAGTACTTC. Its translation: CASSLGAGSMPQYF.

The chain carries TRBV5-1 and TRBJ2-1, with D tentatively TRBD1 or TRBD2 (5 bases each). Deletions cut 0 bases from V and 6 bases from J, with 13 bases between. In germline, CDR1 is SGHRS, CDR2 YFSETQ. This CDR3 comprises 15 residues. The CDR3 is CASSLVSGTGNEQFF. CDR3 nucleotides: TGCGCCAGCAGCTTGGTTAGTGGGACCGGCAATGAGCAGTTCTTC.

This clonotype was seen more than once but under ten times. The chain is built from TRBV30 and TRBJ2-7; TRBD1 matches at 9 bases. Germline CDR1 reads GTSNPN; CDR2 reads SVGIG (reference sequence). The length of the CDR3 is 14 residues. The ends lost 2 bases at V and 1 base at J; junction bases unmatched: 3. The CDR3 DNA sequence: TGTGCCTGGAGTCGACAGGGGGGGTCCTACGAGCAGTACTTC. Translated: CAWSRQGGSYEQYF.

This clonotype has just a few counts. The chain combines TRBV7-2 with TRBJ2-1, with D unclear. CDR1 is SGHTA, CDR2 FQGNSA, per germline. The CDR3 consists of 13 residues. Trimming removed 3 bases from V and 7 bases from J, with 10 bases in between. In DNA, the CDR3 is TGTGCCAGCAGCTTTCCGACACGGAATGAGCAGTTCTTC. Translating gives CASSFPTRNEQFF.

This clonotype was detected only a few times. The V gene is TRBV28, the J gene TRBJ2-5; 12 positions agree with TRBD2. Germline V gene data show CDR1 as MDHEN and CDR2 as SYDVKM. V shed 2 bases and J 2 bases; nucleotides not matched to a gene: 15. This CDR3 region has 20 residues. The CDR3 nucleotides read TGTGCCAGCAGTTTACGCAAATGGGCTAGCGGGGGGGCGAGGCAAGAGACCCAGTACTTC. Its protein product is CASSLRKWASGGARQETQYF.

The chain employs TRBV6-6 and TRBJ1-4, with D possibly matching TRBD1 (5 bases). CDR1 MNHNY and CDR2 SVGAGI come from the germline V gene (reference sequence). The CDR3 is 13 residues long. The V end lost 4 bases, the J end lost 8 bases, and 11 bases lay between the germline ends. CDR3 sequence (DNA): TGTGCCAGCAGTTTCCAGGGAGGAGAAAAACTGTTTTTT. Its protein is CASSFQGGEKLFF.

This clonotype has more than one count but fewer than ten. The chain carries TRBV12-3 or TRBV12-4 and TRBJ2-5; D perhaps matches TRBD2 (5 bases). CDR3 size: 17 residues. V shed 6 bases and J shed 5 bases, with 25 bases lying between them. CDR3 region: CASSLTGNPNGRETQYF. CDR3 nucleotide sequence: TGTGCCAGCAGCCTGACCGGGAACCCAAACGGACGGGAGACCCAGTACTTC.

The chain employs TRBV20-1 and TRBJ2-3; D perhaps matches TRBD2 (6 bases). Deletions cut 0 bases from V and 2 bases from J, with 18 bases between. The CDR3 length is 17 residues. CDR1 is DFQATT and CDR2 is SNEGSKA in the germline V gene (reference sequence). The CDR3 loop is CSARDAGTSPPTDTQYF. The CDR3 DNA sequence: TGCAGTGCTAGAGATGCCGGGACTTCCCCCCCCACAGATACGCAGTATTTT.

In its sample, this clonotype was seen many times. V usage is TRBV4-1 and J usage is TRBJ1-1; 7 nucleotides align to TRBD1. V gave up 4 bases and J gave up 1 base; unmatched junction bases: 0. The CDR3 totals 13 residues. Germline-derived CDR1 and CDR2 are MGHRA and YSYEKL. CDR3 amino acids: CASSRTGNTEAFF. The CDR3 coding sequence is TGCGCCAGCAGCCGGACAGGGAACACTGAAGCTTTCTTT.

This clonotype was recorded a few times. The rearrangement links TRBV20-1 to TRBJ2-5, with TRBD1 matching 10 bases. After removal of 1 base from V and 1 base from J, the junction contained 3 bases not matched to a gene. Germline V gene sequence: CDR1 DFQATT, CDR2 SNEGSKA (reference sequence). This CDR3 region has 15 residues. CDR3 in DNA: TGCAGTGCTAGAGTGGGACAGGGGACCCAAGAGACCCAGTACTTC. Encoded protein: CSARVGQGTQETQYF.

This chain connects TRBV6-6 to TRBJ1-1, with 9 bases lining up with TRBD1. The ends lost 7 bases at V and 5 bases at J; junction bases unmatched: 8. Germline V gene data show CDR1 as MNHNY and CDR2 as SVGAGI (reference sequence). The CDR3 sequence is 14 residues long. CDR3 sequence (DNA): TGTGCCAGCAACCAAGGACAGGGGCGGACTGAAGCTTTCTTT. Protein: CASNQGQGRTEAFF.

This clonotype was recorded a few times. CDR3 loop: CASSSQGSGSANYGYTF. As DNA, the CDR3 is TGTGCCAGCAGTTCGCAGGGGTCCGGGTCGGCTAACTATGGCTACACCTTC. The chain combines TRBV12-3 or TRBV12-4 with TRBJ1-2; D is possibly TRBD1 (6 bases). V lost 4 bases and J lost 0, with 18 bases in between. The CDR3 covers 17 residues.

The rearrangement joins TRBV6-2 or TRBV6-3 to TRBJ2-5; tentative D call: TRBD1 (5 bases). The tail of the sequence fits TRBJ2-1 better, so the J call may be wrong. CDR1 and CDR2 from the germline V gene are MNHEY and SVGEGT. This CDR3 is built from 15 residues. The CDR3 reads CASSYLGRTPYEQFF. The DNA for the CDR3 is TGTGCCAGCAGTTACCTGGGGCGCACTCCTTACGAGCAGTTCTTC.

CDR3 nucleotide sequence: TGTGCCAGCAGCTTGGCCATCGGGGATTTCAAGGAAAAATACGAGCAGTACTTC. Residues: CASSLAIGDFKEKYEQYF. The rearrangement uses TRBV5-5 and TRBJ2-7; D possibly corresponds to TRBD2 (5 bases). Germline CDR1 reads SGHKS; CDR2 reads YYEKEE (reference sequence). CDR3 length equals 18 residues. V was trimmed by 0 bases and J by 4 bases, leaving 23 bases between them.

A few counts support this clonotype. The V call is TRBV4-3, the J call TRBJ2-2; D may be TRBD2 (6 bases). The CDR3 is made up of 17 amino acids. V was cut by 1 base and J by 4 bases, with 16 bases left in between. The germline gives CDR1 LGHNA, CDR2 YSLEER. CDR3 DNA sequence: TGCGCCAGCAGCCAAGTGCTCGCTAGCGCCAGCACCGGGGAGCTGTTTTTT. Amino acids: CASSQVLASASTGELFF.

This clonotype was detected only a few times. The rearrangement uses TRBV7-9 and TRBJ1-1; D is perhaps TRBD1 (5 bases). V was clipped by 2 bases and J by 1 base, with 11 bases between them. CDR1 is SEHNR, CDR2 FQNEAQ, per germline (reference sequence). This CDR3 contains 15 residues. The DNA for the CDR3 is TGTGCCAGCAGCTTATACGGACATCAGAACACTGAAGCTTTCTTT. It specifies CASSLYGHQNTEAFF.

V and J are TRBV30 and TRBJ2-7; D gene unclear. Looked up from germline, CDR1 is GTSNPN and CDR2 is SVGIG (reference sequence). The CDR3 sequence is 11 residues long. V lost 5 bases and J lost 6, with 11 bases in between. The DNA of the CDR3 is TGTGCCTGGGAATCCCGCGCCGAGCAGTACTTC. Translated, it gives CAWESRAEQYF.

The J gene is TRBJ2-3, the V gene TRBV27; 10 positions agree with TRBD2. CDR3 length equals 15 residues. Germline trimming cut 3 bases from V and 4 bases from J; bases unmatched to any gene: 4. The germline V gene encodes CDR1 MNHEY and CDR2 SMNVEV (reference sequence). The CDR3 DNA reads as TGTGCCAGCAGTTTCGTCCTAGCGGGAGCAGATACGCAGTATTTT. Translating gives CASSFVLAGADTQYF.

This clonotype was recorded a few times. The gene calls are TRBV7-2 and TRBJ2-2; D possibly corresponds to TRBD2 (5 bases). Germline V CDR1 and CDR2: SGHTA, FQGNSA. V gave up 1 base and J gave up 1 base, with 13 bases separating them. The CDR3 is made up of 17 amino acids. This chain's CDR3 is CASSLGLAKLNTGELFF. CDR3 in DNA: TGTGCCAGCAGCTTAGGGCTAGCTAAATTGAACACCGGGGAGCTGTTTTTT.

V gene TRBV28 combines with J gene TRBJ2-1, with 10 bases fitting TRBD2. Germline trimming cut 6 bases from V and 7 bases from J; bases unmatched to any gene: 6. The CDR3 is made up of 14 amino acids. Germline V gene data show CDR1 as MDHEN and CDR2 as SYDVKM. The CDR3 region has the DNA TGTGCCAGCAGCCTAGCGGGAGAGGTAAATGAGCAGTTCTTC. Translated, it gives CASSLAGEVNEQFF.